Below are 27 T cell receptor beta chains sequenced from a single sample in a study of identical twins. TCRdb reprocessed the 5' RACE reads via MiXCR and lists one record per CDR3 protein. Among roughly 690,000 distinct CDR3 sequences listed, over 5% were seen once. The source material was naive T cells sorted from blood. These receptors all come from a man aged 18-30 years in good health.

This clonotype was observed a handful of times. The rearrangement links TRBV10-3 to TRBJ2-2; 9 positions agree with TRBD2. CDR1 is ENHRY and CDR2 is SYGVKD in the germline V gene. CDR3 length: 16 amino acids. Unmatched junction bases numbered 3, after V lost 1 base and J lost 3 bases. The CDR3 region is CAISEFEREDTGELFF. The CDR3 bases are TGTGCCATCAGTGAGTTCGAGCGGGAGGACACCGGGGAGCTGTTTTTT.

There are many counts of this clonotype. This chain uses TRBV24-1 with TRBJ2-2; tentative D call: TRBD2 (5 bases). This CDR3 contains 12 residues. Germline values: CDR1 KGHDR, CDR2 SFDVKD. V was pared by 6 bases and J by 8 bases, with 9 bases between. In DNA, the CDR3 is TGTGCCACCAGTCGGAGCGGAGGGGAGCTGTTTTTT. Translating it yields CATSRSGGELFF.

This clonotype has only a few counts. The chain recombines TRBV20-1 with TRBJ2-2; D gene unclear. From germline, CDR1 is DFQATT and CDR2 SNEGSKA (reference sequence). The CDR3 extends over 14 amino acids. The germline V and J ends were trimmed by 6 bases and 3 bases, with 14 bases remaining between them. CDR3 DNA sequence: TGCAGTGCCACCAGACCGGGCTACACCGGGGAGCTGTTTTTT. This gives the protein CSATRPGYTGELFF.

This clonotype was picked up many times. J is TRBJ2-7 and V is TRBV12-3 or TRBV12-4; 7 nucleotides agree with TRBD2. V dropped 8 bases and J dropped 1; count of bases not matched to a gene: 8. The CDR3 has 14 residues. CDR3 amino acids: CASGPSGLSYEQYF. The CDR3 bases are TGTGCCAGCGGTCCTAGCGGCCTATCCTACGAGCAGTACTTC.

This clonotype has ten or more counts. CDR3 in DNA: TGTGCCAGCAGCTTAGCAGGGGGCCCCAGGAATGAGCAGTTCTTC. Protein sequence: CASSLAGGPRNEQFF. This chain joins TRBV7-9 and TRBJ2-1, with 7 bases fitting TRBD1. V trimming: 0 bases; J trimming: 7 bases; junction bases outside the gene matches: 6. The CDR3 loop spans 15 amino acids. The germline gives CDR1 SEHNR, CDR2 FQNEAQ (reference sequence).

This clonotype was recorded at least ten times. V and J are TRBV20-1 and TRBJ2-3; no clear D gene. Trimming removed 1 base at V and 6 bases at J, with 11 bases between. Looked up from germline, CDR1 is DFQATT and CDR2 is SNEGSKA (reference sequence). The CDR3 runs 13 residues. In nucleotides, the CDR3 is TGCAGTGCTAGAGGTCCGGAACTCGATACGCAGTATTTT. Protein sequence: CSARGPELDTQYF.

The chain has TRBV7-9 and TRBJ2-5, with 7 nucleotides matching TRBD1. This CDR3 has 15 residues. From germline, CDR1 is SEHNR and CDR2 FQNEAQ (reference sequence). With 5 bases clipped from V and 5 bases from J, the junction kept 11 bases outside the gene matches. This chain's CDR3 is CASSTGAGGMETQYF. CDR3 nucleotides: TGTGCCAGCAGCACCGGGGCAGGGGGAATGGAGACCCAGTACTTC.

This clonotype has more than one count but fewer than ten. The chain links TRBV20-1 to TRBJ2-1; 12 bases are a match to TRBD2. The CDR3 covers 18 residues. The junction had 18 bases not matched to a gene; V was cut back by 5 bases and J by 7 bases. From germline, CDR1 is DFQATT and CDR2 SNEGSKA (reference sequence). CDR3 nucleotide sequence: TGCAGTGCTTTGAGCCTAGCGGGAGGGGCGCGGGGGTCGAATGAGCAGTTCTTC. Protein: CSALSLAGGARGSNEQFF.

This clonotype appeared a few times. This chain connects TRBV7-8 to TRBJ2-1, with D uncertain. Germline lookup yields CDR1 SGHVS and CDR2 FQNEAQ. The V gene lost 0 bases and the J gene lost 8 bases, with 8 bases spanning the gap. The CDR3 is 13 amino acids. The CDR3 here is CASSLASPHEQFF. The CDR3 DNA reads TGTGCCAGCAGCTTAGCTTCGCCGCATGAGCAGTTCTTC.

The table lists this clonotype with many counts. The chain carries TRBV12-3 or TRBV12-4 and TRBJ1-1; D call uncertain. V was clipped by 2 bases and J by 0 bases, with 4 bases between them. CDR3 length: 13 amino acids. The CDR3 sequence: CASSLSMNTEAFF. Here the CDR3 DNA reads TGTGCCAGCAGTTTATCAATGAACACTGAAGCTTTCTTT.

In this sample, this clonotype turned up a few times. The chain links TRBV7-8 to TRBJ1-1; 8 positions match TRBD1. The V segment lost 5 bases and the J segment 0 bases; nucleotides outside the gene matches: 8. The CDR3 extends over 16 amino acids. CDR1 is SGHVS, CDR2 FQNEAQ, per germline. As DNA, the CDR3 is TGTGCCAGCAGCCCCCACGGACAGGGCCTGAACACTGAAGCTTTCTTT. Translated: CASSPHGQGLNTEAFF.

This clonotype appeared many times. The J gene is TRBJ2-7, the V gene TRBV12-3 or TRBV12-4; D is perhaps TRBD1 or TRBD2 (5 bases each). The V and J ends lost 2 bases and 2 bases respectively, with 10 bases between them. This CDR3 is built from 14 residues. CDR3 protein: CASSLYGGPYEQYF. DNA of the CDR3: TGTGCCAGCAGTTTATATGGGGGACCCTACGAGCAGTACTTC.

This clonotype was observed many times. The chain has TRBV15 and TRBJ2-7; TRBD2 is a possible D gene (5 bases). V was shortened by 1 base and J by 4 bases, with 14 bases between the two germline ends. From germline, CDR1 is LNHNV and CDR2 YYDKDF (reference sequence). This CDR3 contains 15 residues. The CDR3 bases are TGTGCCACCAGCAGAGGCCCCACACCGGGATACGAGCAGTACGTC. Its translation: CATSRGPTPGYEQYV.

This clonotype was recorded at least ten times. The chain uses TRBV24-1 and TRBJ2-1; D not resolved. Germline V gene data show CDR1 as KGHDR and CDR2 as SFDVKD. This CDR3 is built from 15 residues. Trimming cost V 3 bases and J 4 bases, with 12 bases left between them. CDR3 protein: CATSDATGPYNEQFF. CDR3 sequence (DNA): TGTGCCACCAGTGATGCTACCGGGCCTTACAATGAGCAGTTCTTC.

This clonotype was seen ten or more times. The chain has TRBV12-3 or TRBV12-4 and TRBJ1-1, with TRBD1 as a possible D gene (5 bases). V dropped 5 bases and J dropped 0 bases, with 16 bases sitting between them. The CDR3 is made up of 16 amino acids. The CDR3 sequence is CASSLLVWGMNTEAFF. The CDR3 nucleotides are TGTGCCAGCAGTCTACTAGTCTGGGGGATGAACACTGAAGCTTTCTTT.

In DNA form, the CDR3 reads TGTGCCAGCAGCGCCACGGCTTTCTCTGGAAACACCATATATTTT. Residues: CASSATAFSGNTIYF. The rearrangement links TRBV11-1 to TRBJ1-3, with D unresolved. The CDR3 has 15 amino acids. The V and J ends lost 5 bases and 0 bases respectively, with 11 bases between them. The germline CDR1 and CDR2 sequences are SGHAT and FQDESV (reference sequence).

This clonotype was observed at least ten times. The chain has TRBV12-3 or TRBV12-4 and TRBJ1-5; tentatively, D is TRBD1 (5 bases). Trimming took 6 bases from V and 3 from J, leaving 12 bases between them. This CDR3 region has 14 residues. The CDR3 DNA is TGTGCCAGCAGGGACAAGAACCCCAATCAGCCCCAGCATTTT. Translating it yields CASRDKNPNQPQHF.

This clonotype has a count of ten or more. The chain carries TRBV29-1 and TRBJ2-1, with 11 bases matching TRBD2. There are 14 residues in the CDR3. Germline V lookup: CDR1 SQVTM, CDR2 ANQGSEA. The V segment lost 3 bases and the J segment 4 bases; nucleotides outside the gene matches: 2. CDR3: CSVDPSGGYNEQFF. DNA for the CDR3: TGCAGCGTTGATCCTAGCGGGGGGTACAATGAGCAGTTCTTC.

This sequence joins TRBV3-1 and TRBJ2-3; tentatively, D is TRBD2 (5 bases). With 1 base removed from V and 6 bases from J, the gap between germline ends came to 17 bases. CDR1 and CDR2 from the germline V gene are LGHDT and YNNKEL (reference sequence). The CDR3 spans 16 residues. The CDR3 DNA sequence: TGTGCCAGCAGCCAAGTGGGCGGGCGAGGAAGGGATACGCAGTATTTT. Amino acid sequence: CASSQVGGRGRDTQYF.

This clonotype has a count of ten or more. This chain's CDR3 is CSARFWTSGRIEQFF. CDR3 bases: TGCAGTGCTAGGTTTTGGACTAGCGGGAGGATTGAGCAGTTCTTC. The J gene is TRBJ2-1, the V gene TRBV20-1; 14 nucleotides line up with TRBD2. This CDR3 is 15 amino acids long. With V trimmed by 3 bases and J by 9 bases, 7 bases remained unmatched. Germline CDR1 reads DFQATT; CDR2 reads SNEGSKA (reference sequence).

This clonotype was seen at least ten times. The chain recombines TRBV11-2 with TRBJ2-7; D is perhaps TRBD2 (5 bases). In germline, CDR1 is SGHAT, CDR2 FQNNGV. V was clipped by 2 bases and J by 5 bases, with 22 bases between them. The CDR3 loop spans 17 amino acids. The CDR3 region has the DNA TGTGCCAGCAGCTTAAGGACCAGCGGAGTAACCTTGGACGAGCAGTACGTC. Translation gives CASSLRTSGVTLDEQYV.

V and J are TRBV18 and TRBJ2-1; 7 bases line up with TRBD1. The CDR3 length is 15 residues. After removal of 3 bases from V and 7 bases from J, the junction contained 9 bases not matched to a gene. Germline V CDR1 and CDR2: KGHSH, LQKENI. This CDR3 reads CASSPTGMGFNEQFF. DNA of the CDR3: TGTGCCAGCTCACCGACAGGGATGGGGTTTAATGAGCAGTTCTTC.

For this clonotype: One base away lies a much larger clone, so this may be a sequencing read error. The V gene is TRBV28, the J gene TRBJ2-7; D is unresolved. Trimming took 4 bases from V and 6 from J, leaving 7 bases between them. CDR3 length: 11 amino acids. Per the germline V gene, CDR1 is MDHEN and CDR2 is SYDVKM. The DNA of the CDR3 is TGTGCCAGCAGTTGGGTACTCGAGCAGTACTTC. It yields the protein CASSWVLEQYF.

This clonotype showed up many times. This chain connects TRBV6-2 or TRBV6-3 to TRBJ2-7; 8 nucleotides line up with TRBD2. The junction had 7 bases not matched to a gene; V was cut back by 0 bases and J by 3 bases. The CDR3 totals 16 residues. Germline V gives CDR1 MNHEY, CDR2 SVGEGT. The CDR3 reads CASSYSRLAGSYEQYF. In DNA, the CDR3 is TGTGCCAGCAGTTACTCAAGGCTAGCGGGTAGCTACGAGCAGTACTTC.

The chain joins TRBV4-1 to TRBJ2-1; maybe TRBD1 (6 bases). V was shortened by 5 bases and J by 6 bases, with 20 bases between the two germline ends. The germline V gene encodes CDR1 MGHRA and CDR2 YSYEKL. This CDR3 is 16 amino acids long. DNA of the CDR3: TGCGCCAGCAGCGTTCATCCCCAGGGGAGTAGCAATGAGCAGTTCTTC. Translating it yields CASSVHPQGSSNEQFF.

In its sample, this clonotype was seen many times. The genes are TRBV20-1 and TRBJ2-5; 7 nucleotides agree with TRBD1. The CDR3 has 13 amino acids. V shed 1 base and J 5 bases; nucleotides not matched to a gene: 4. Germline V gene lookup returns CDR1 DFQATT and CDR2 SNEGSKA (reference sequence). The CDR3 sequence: CSARGDRDETQYF. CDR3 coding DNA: TGCAGTGCTAGAGGAGACAGGGATGAGACCCAGTACTTC.

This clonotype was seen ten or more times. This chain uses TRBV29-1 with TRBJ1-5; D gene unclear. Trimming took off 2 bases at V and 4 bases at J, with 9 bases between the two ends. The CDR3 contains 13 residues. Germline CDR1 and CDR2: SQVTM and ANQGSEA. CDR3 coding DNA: TGCAGCGTTGAATACCAGGCTAATCAGCCCCAGCATTTT. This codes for CSVEYQANQPQHF.